The rows below give T cell receptor beta chains drawn from one sample of a study of cytomegalovirus exposure and HLA in healthy donors. Assay: immunoSEQ multiplex PCR; the TCRdb copy retains only in-frame clones and omits some. The data show under 150,000 clones, 75% to 85% seen once. Material: PBMCs. All receptors derive from a woman aged 40-49 years in good health and CMV-seropositive. The CDR3 runs from the conserved cysteine through the conserved F or W. Each record gives: clone size, J gene, V gene, D gene, CDR3 DNA, CDR3 protein. D genes are given only for firm matches. Only part of the rows carry a size: once, few, many, or a class if the clone is expanded.

>.|TRBJ2-1|TRBV19|TRBD1
TGTGCCAGTAGTACCCGACAGGGTGGTGAGCAGTTCTTC
CASSTRQGGEQFF
>.|TRBJ1-5|TRBV19|TRBD1
TGTGCCAGTCGGGACAGGGAGGGTCAGCCCCAGCATTTT
CASRDREGQPQHF
>once|TRBJ2-1|TRBV11-3|.
TGTGCCAGCAGCGAGTACAATGAGCAGTTCTTC
CASSEYNEQFF
>.|TRBJ1-2|TRBV30|TRBD1
TGTGCCTGGAGTGTTGCGACAGGGGGTTTTGGCTACACCTTC
CAWSVATGGFGYTF
>few|TRBJ1-2|TRBV5-4|TRBD1
TGTGCCAGCAGCCGTGCGACAGGGGTTAACTATGGCTACACCTTC
CASSRATGVNYGYTF
>.|TRBJ2-7|TRBV6-5|TRBD1
TGTGCCGGCAGTTACTCGACAGGGGGCTACGAGCAGTACTTC
CAGSYSTGGYEQYF
>.|TRBJ2-1|TRBV2|.
TGTGCCACTAGTTGGAGCTCCTACAATGAGCAGTTCTTC
CATSWSSYNEQFF
>.|TRBJ2-4|TRBV7-9|.
TGTGCCAGCAGCGAGGCGAGCAGGGACATTCAGTACTTC
CASSEASRDIQYF
>few|TRBJ2-2|TRBV11-3|.
TGTGCCAGCAGCCACAGACCAGGGTGGAACACCGGGGAGCTGTTTTTT
CASSHRPGWNTGELFF
>.|TRBJ1-1|TRBV4-2|TRBD1
TGTGCCAGCAGCCCTGATCGCACAGGGGGCACTGAAGCTTTCTTT
CASSPDRTGGTEAFF
>.|TRBJ2-7|TRBV10-3|.
TGTGCCTCCGGGGTAGCCCTCTCCTACGAGCAGTACTTC
CASGVALSYEQYF
>.|TRBJ2-1|TRBV21-1|.
TGTGCCAGCAGCTTCGGGACTAGCGGGAGGATGTACAATGAGCAGTTCTTC
CASSFGTSGRMYNEQFF
>.|TRBJ2-5|TRBV7-7|.
TGTGCTAGCAGCCCCCAGGCAGGGGCGGAGACCCAGTACTTC
CASSPQAGAETQYF
>.|TRBJ2-7|TRBV15|TRBD1
TGTGCCACGAGCCCGGACAGGCGTTCCTACGAGCAGTACTTC
CATSPDRRSYEQYF
>.|TRBJ1-4|TRBV23-1|TRBD1
TGCGCCAGCAGTCAATCGAGGACAGGGGTTGGTGAAAAACTGTTTTTT
CASSQSRTGVGEKLFF
>.|TRBJ2-7|TRBV29-1|.
TGCAGCGTCACCAGGGCCGACTTACTGGGGTACGAGCAGTACTTC
CSVTRADLLGYEQYF